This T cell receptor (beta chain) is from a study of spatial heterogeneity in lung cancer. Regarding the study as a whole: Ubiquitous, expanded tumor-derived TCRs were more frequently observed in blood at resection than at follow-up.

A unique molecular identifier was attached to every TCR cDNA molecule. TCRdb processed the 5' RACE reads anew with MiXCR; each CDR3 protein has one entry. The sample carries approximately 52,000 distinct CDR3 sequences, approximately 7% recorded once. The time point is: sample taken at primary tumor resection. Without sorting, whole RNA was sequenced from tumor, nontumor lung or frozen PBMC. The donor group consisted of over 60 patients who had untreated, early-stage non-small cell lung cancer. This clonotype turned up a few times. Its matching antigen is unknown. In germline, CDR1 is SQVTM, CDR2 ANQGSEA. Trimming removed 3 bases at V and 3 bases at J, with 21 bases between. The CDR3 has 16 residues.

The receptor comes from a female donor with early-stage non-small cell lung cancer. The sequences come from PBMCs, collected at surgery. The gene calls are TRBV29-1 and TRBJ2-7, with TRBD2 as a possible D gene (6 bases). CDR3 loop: CSVDGGPGHGGYEQYF. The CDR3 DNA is TGCAGCGTTGACGGGGGACCGGGCCATGGTGGCTACGAGCAGTACTTC.